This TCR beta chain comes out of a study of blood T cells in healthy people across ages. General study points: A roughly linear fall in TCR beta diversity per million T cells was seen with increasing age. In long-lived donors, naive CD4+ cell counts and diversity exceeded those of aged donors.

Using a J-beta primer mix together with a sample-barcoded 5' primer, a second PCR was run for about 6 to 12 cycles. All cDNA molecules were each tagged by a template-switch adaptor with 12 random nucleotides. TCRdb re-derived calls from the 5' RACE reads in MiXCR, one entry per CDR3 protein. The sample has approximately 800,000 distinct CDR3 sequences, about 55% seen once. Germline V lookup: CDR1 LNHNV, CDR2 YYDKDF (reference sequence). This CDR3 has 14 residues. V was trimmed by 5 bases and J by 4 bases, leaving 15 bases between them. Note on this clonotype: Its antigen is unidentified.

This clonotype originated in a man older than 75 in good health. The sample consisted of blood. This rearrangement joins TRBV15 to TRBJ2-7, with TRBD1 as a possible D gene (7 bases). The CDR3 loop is CATSQGGWLYEQYF. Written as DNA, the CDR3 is TGTGCCACCAGCCAGGGGGGTTGGTTGTACGAGCAGTACTTC.